This entry lists 21 T cell receptor beta chains sequenced from one sample in a study of tumor-infiltrating lymphocytes in primary liver carcinoma. Constant-region priming of around 500 ng total RNA yielded TCR beta cDNA. Slightly modified ARM-PCR served as the procedure for the TCR beta libraries. These libraries came from three rounds of nested multiplex PCR. Running 10 cycles apiece, the first two PCR rounds relied on TRBV1-TRBV30 forward primers together with a C-beta reverse primer. Via MiXCR, TCRdb re-called the multiplex PCR reads, giving one row per CDR3 protein. The sample comprises 90,000 to 110,000 distinct CDR3 sequences, roughly 80% of which are singletons, and approximately 21% rests with the top ten. Unsorted bulk tissue, roughly 19-34 mg of it, served as the source for co-extraction of RNA and DNA. Sequenced: liver tumor tissue from sampling region 3. Sample subset: tumor region T3, left-lateral pole. The receptors come from a man aged 40-50 years with primary liver carcinoma and hepatitis B virus infection.

This clonotype came up once. The chain couples TRBV11-1 to TRBJ2-7; either TRBD1 or TRBD2 may fit D (5 bases each). Trimming removed 5 bases at V and 12 bases at J, with 29 bases between. Germline loops: CDR1 SGHAT, CDR2 FQDESV (reference sequence). This CDR3 region has 16 residues. CDR3 protein: CASSLRVRASLGVRYF. The CDR3 DNA reads TGTGCCAGCAGCCTGCGCGTCAGGGCGTCACTGGGGGTGCGGTACTTC.

This chain joins TRBV7-8 and TRBJ2-3, with D hard to call. V dropped 5 bases and J dropped 8 bases, with 17 bases sitting between them. The CDR3 contains 14 residues. The germline CDR1 and CDR2 sequences are SGHVS and FQNEAQ. The CDR3 DNA reads as TGTGCCAGCAGCCCTTCCAGGTGGGCAGTTACGCAGTATTTT. Translating gives CASSPSRWAVTQYF. Based on the CDR3 plus reference TRBV7-8 and TRBJ2-3, the full variable domain is GAGVSQSPRYKVAKRGQDVALRCDPISGHVSLFWYQQALGQGPEFLTYFQNEAQLDKSGLPSDRFFAERPEGSVSTLKIQRTQQEDSAVYLCASSPSRWAVTQYFGPGTRLTVL.

This clonotype was detected only once. The junction departs from the called germline gene at one end, perhaps through a read error. V usage is TRBV11-2 and J usage is TRBJ2-1; D unclear. This CDR3 has 15 residues. Germline V gene sequence: CDR1 SGHAT, CDR2 FQNNGV. The CDR3 here is CASSLGFGGGYEHFF. The CDR3 nucleotides are TGTGCCAGCAGCTTAGGGTTCGGTGGTGGGTATGAGCACTTCTTC.

A remark on this clonotype: Germline is not matched at one junction end, which may reflect a read error. V gene TRBV11-2 combines with J gene TRBJ2-5; 8 positions agree with TRBD1. The CDR3 is 15 amino acids. Germline lookup yields CDR1 SGHAT and CDR2 FQNNGV. CDR3 nucleotide sequence: TGTACCAGCAGCTCCCCCCGGACAGGGCAAGAGACCCAATACTTC. As protein: CTSSSPRTGQETQYF.

The rearrangement uses TRBV6-2 or TRBV6-3 and TRBJ2-1; weak D call: TRBD2 (5 bases). Germline CDR1 reads MNHEY; CDR2 reads SVGEGT. V was cut by 7 bases and J by 6 bases, with 16 bases left in between. The CDR3 totals 14 residues. The CDR3 sequence is CASISSGSGNEQFF. The CDR3 DNA reads as TGTGCCAGCATTAGTAGTGGGAGCGGCAATGAGCAGTTCTTC.

The sample holds one count of this clonotype. Because it lacks the conserved phenylalanine or tryptophan at the end, this CDR3 is likely a read error. The rearrangement joins TRBV6-1 to TRBJ2-1; 7 bases match TRBD2. CDR3 size: 16 residues. The germline V gene has CDR1 MNHNS and CDR2 SASEGT. This CDR3 reads CTSSRKGSGDWNEQFL. CDR3 DNA sequence: TGTACCAGCAGTCGAAAGGGAAGCGGGGATTGGAATGAGCAGTTCCTT.

V gene TRBV11-3 combines with J gene TRBJ2-1; D remains unclear. Germline lookup yields CDR1 SGHNT and CDR2 YENEEA. The CDR3 has 14 residues. V lost 2 bases and J lost 3, with 8 bases in between. The CDR3 reads CASSLFPDYNEQFF. The CDR3 bases are TGTGCCAGCAGCTTATTTCCGGACTACAATGAGCAGTTCTTC.

Notes on this clonotype: The junction does not match germline at one end; this may be a read error. The V gene is TRBV12-3 or TRBV12-4, the J gene TRBJ2-2; D may be TRBD1 (6 bases). The CDR3 is 16 amino acids. Here the CDR3 DNA reads TGTGCCAGGAGCCCATGGACAGCCCTTGACACCGGGGAGCTGCTTTTT. Translation: CARSPWTALDTGELLF.

Note on this clonotype: Because it lacks the conserved phenylalanine or tryptophan at the end, this CDR3 is likely a read error. The chain couples TRBV6-5 to TRBJ1-3; TRBD1 matches 8 bases. There are 19 residues in the CDR3. The V gene's germline CDR1 is MNHEY and CDR2 SVGAGI. CDR3 in DNA: TGTGCCAGCAGTAGATCCGGGACAGGATCATTAAGCTCTGGGAACACTATATATTCT. Translation: CASSRSGTGSLSSGNTIYS.

Remarks on this clonotype: At one end, the junction sequence differs from germline, possibly due to a read error. The J gene is TRBJ2-1, the V gene TRBV29-1; D might be TRBD2 (6 bases). The J call may not be correct, given that the DNA end is closer to TRBJ2-5. Germline CDR1 SQVTM, CDR2 ANQGSEA. This CDR3 has 15 residues. The CDR3 coding sequence is TGTAACGTTGAATCCGCGGCGGGAAGATCGGAGACCCAGTACTTC. Encoded protein: CNVESAAGRSETQYF.

The V and J genes are TRBV7-3 and TRBJ2-2, with D unclear. The germline V gene encodes CDR1 SGHTA and CDR2 FQGTGA. The CDR3 totals 13 residues. V gave up 8 bases and J gave up 6 bases, with 13 bases separating them. The CDR3 DNA is TGTGCCAGCGGGTCTGCTAACGCCGGGGAGCTGTTTTTT. Amino acids: CASGSANAGELFF.

Turning to this clonotype: The junction does not match germline at one end; this may be a read error. The chain recombines TRBV6-1 with TRBJ2-1; weak D call: TRBD2 (5 bases). The CDR3 consists of 15 residues. Germline V gives CDR1 MNHNS, CDR2 SASEGT. The CDR3 here is CASTLERRTYNELFF. The CDR3 DNA reads TGTGCCAGCACCCTGGAGCGGCGCACTTACAATGAGCTGTTCTTC.

A note on this clonotype: The germline gene is not matched at one end of the junction; a read error may be the cause. The CDR3 reads CSVESSGYSSYNERFF. CDR3 nucleotide sequence: TGCAGCGTTGAGAGTAGCGGCTATTCCTCCTACAATGAGCGGTTCTTC. V gene TRBV29-1 combines with J gene TRBJ2-1; a possible D gene is TRBD2 (6 bases). The V gene's germline CDR1 is SQVTM and CDR2 ANQGSEA. The CDR3 spans 16 residues.

In this sample, this clonotype turned up once. The conserved phenylalanine or tryptophan is not found at the CDR3 terminus, so this likely reflects a read error. The V and J genes are TRBV7-8 and TRBJ2-5; possibly TRBD1 for D (6 bases). The CDR3 has 14 amino acids. CDR1 SGHVS and CDR2 FQNEAQ come from the germline V gene. The chain's CDR3 is CASKQGTTQEAQYL. As DNA, the CDR3 is TGTGCCAGCAAGCAAGGGACAACCCAAGAGGCCCAGTACTTA.

This clonotype was counted a single time. The germline gene is not matched at one end of the junction; a read error may be the cause. This chain connects TRBV10-3 to TRBJ2-6, with D perhaps being TRBD1 or TRBD2 (6 bases each). Per the germline V gene, CDR1 is ENHRY and CDR2 is SYGVKD. CDR3 length: 18 residues. CDR3 sequence reads: CAISGSRGADSGTNVMTF. CDR3 sequence (DNA): TGTGCCATCAGTGGTTCGAGGGGGGCAGACTCTGGGACCAACGTCATGACTTTC.

Notes on this clonotype: At one end, the junction sequence differs from germline, possibly due to a read error. The chain combines TRBV6-1 with TRBJ2-3; maybe TRBD2 (5 bases). Per germline, CDR1 MNHNS and CDR2 SASEGT. This CDR3 spans 15 amino acids. The CDR3 bases are TGTGCCAACAGTGAAAGTGGGAGTAGTAGCAGTACGCAGTATTTT. Protein: CANSESGSSSSTQYF.

About this clonotype: A read error may account for a junction end that differs from germline. The rearrangement uses TRBV4-1 and TRBJ2-6; the D gene is possibly TRBD1 (5 bases). The germline V gene has CDR1 MGHRA and CDR2 YSYEKL. This CDR3 comprises 13 residues. CDR3 sequence: CVSSQVGANIQTF. In DNA, the CDR3 is TGCGTCAGCAGCCAAGTTGGGGCCAACATCCAGACTTTC.

By its share, this clonotype is medium-sized. The chain is built from TRBV4-3 and TRBJ2-7, with no clear D. Germline CDR1 reads LGHNA; CDR2 reads YSLEER. The V end was cut by 0 bases, the J end by 1 base, with 10 bases between. The CDR3 has 15 amino acids. The CDR3: CASSQDVSSSYEQYF. For the CDR3, the DNA is TGCGCCAGCAGCCAAGATGTTTCCAGTTCCTACGAGCAGTACTTC.

The V and J genes are TRBV10-2 and TRBJ2-3, with 11 bases that match TRBD2. Germline V gene data show CDR1 as WSHSY and CDR2 as SAAADI. With 6 bases clipped from V and 15 bases from J, the junction kept 8 bases outside the gene matches. The CDR3 contains 12 residues. The CDR3 region is CASSHTSGRAYF. The CDR3 coding sequence is TGCGCCAGCAGCCACACTAGCGGGAGAGCATATTTT.

This clonotype was recorded at least ten times. The chain joins TRBV29-1 to TRBJ2-3; D possibly matches TRBD1 or TRBD2 (5 bases each). Germline CDR1 is SQVTM and CDR2 is ANQGSEA. The CDR3 has 13 amino acids. V was cut by 3 bases and J by 0 bases, with 7 bases left in between. The DNA of the CDR3 is TGCAGCGTTGATTGGGGGAGCACAGATACGCAGTATTTT. Its translation: CSVDWGSTDTQYF.

Concerning this clonotype itself: Sequence at one end of the junction differs from germline and may be a read error. The chain couples TRBV5-1 to TRBJ2-3, with no clear D. Germline values: CDR1 SGHRS, CDR2 YFSETQ. The CDR3 has 16 residues. Here the CDR3 reads CANSLNGRTSTDTQYF. DNA of the CDR3: TGCGCCAACAGCTTGAACGGCCGAACTAGCACAGATACGCAGTATTTT.